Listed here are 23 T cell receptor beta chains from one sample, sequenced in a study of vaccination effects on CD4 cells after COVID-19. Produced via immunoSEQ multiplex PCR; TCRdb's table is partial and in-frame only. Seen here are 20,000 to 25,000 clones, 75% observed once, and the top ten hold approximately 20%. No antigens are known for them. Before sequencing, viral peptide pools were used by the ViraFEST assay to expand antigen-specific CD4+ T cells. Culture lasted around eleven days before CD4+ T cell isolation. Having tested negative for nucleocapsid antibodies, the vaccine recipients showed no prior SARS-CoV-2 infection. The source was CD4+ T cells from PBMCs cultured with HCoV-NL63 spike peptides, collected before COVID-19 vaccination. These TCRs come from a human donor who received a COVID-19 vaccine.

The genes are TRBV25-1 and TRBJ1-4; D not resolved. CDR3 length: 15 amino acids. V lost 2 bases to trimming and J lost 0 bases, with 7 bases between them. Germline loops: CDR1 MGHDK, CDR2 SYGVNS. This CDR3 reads CASSEPYATNEKLFF. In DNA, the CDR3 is TGTGCCAGCAGTGAACCTTATGCAACTAATGAAAAACTGTTTTTT.

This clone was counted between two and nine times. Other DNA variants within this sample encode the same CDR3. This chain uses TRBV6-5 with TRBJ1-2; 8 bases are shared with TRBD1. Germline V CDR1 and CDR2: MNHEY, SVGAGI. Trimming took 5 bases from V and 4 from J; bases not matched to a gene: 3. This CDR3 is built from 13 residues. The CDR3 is CASSPDRGYGYTF. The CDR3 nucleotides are TGTGCCAGCAGTCCTGACAGGGGCTATGGCTACACCTTC.

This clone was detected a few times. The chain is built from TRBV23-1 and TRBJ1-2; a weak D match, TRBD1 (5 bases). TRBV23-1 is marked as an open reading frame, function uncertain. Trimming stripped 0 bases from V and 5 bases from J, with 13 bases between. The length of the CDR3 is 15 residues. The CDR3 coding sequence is TGCGCCAGCAGTCAATCACCGACAGTCGCGTATGGCTACACCTTC. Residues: CASSQSPTVAYGYTF.

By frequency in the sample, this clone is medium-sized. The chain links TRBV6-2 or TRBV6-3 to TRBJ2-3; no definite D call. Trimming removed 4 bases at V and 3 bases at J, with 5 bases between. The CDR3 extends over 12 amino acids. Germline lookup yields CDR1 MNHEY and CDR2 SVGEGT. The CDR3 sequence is CASSSSTDTQYF. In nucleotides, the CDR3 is TGTGCCAGCAGTTCCTCTACAGATACGCAGTATTTT.

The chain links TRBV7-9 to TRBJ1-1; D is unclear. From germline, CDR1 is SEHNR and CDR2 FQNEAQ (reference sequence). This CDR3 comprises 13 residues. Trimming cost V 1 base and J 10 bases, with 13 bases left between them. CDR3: CASSLVGEIGAFF. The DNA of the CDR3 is TGTGCCAGCAGCTTAGTCGGGGAAATCGGAGCTTTCTTT.

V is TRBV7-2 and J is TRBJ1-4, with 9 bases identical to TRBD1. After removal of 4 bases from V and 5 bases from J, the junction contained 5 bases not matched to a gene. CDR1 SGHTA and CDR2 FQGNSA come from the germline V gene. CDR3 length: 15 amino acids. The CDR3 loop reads CASSWGQGNNEKLFF. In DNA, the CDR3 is TGTGCCAGCAGCTGGGGACAGGGAAACAATGAAAAACTGTTTTTT.

The CDR3 spells CAWSVKSYKGSILPPNTEAFF. The DNA for the CDR3 is TGTGCCTGGAGTGTAAAGTCCTATAAGGGCAGTATTCTTCCCCCGAACACTGAAGCTTTCTTT. The gene calls are TRBV30 and TRBJ1-1; D not certain. This CDR3 is built from 21 residues. The germline CDR1 and CDR2 sequences are GTSNPN and SVGIG (reference sequence). V lost 0 bases and J lost 1, with 30 bases in between.

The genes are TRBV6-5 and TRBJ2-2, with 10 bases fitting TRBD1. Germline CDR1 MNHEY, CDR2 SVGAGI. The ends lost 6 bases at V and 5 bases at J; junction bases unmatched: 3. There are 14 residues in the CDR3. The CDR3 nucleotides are TGTGCCAGCAGACCGGGACAGGGGACCGGGGAGCTGTTTTTT. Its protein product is CASRPGQGTGELFF.

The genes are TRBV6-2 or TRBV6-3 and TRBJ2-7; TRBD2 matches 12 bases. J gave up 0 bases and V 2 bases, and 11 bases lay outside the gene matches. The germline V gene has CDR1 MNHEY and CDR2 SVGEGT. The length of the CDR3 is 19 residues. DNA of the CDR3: TGTGCCAGCAGTTACGACATAGGGACTAGCGGGTTGATCTCCTACGAGCAGTACTTC. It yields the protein CASSYDIGTSGLISYEQYF.

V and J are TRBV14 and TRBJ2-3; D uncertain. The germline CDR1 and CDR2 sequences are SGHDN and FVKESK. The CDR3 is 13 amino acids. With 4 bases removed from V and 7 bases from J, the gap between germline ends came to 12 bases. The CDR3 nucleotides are TGTGCCAGCAGCCTGGGTGAGACCTATACGCAGTATTTT. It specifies CASSLGETYTQYF.

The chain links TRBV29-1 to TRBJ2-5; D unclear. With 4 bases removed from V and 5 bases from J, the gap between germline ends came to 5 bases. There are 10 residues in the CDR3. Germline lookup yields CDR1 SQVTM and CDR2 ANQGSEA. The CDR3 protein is CSVGAETQYF. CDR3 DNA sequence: TGCAGCGTTGGGGCGGAGACCCAGTACTTC.

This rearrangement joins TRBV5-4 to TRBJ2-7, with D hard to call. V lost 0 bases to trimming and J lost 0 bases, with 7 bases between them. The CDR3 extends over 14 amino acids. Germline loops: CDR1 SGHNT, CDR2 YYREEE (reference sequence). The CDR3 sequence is CASSLGVSSYEQYF. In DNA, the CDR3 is TGTGCCAGCAGCTTGGGCGTGAGCTCCTACGAGCAGTACTTC.

The CDR3 reads CASSLGLRANTEAFF. The CDR3, as DNA: TGTGCCAGCAGCTTGGGGTTACGGGCAAACACTGAAGCTTTCTTT. The V gene is TRBV5-4, the J gene TRBJ1-1, with D unclear. Germline-derived CDR1 and CDR2 are SGHNT and YYREEE (reference sequence). This CDR3 is 15 amino acids long. Trimming cost V 0 bases and J 2 bases, with 11 bases left between them.

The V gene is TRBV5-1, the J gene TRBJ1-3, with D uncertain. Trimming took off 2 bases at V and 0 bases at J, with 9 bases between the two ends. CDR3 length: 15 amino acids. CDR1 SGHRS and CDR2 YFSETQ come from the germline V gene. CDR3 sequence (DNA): TGCGCCAGCAGCTTCCAACCCTACTCTGGAAACACCATATATTTT. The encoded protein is CASSFQPYSGNTIYF.

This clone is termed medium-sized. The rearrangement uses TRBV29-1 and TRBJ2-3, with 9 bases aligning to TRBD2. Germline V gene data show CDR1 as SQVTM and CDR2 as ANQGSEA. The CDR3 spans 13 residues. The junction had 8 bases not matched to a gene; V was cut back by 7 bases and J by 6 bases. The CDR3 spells CSGGVAGADTQYF. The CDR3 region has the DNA TGCAGCGGGGGGGTAGCGGGAGCGGATACGCAGTATTTT.

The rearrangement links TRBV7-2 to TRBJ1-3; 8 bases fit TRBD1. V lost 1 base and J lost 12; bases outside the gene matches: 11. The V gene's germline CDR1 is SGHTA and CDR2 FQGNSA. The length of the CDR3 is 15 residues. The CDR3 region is CASSLVGGQAANIYF. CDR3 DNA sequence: TGTGCCAGCAGCTTAGTGGGGGGACAGGCGGCGAACATATATTTT.

CDR3 in amino acids: CASSYDRDTEAFF. The CDR3 DNA reads as TGTGCCAGCAGTTATGACAGGGACACTGAAGCTTTCTTT. The chain couples TRBV2 to TRBJ1-1, with 7 bases aligning to TRBD1. This CDR3 has 13 residues. The germline CDR1 and CDR2 sequences are SNHLY and FYNNEI. V shed 5 bases and J 3 bases; nucleotides not matched to a gene: 3. Complete variable domain (other parts from reference TRBV2 and TRBJ1-1): EPEVTQTPSHQVTQMGQEVILRCVPISNHLYFYWYRQILGQKVEFLVSFYNNEISEKSEIFDDQFSVERPDGSNFTLKIRSTKLEDSAMYFCASSYDRDTEAFFGQGTRLTVV.

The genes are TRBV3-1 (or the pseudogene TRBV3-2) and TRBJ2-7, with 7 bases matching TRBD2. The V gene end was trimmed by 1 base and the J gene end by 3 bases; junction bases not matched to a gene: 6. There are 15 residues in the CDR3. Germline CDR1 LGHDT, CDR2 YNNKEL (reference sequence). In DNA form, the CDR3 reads TGTGCCAGCAGCCAAGGGGGGGGGAAAGTCTACGAGCAGTACTTC. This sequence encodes CASSQGGGKVYEQYF.

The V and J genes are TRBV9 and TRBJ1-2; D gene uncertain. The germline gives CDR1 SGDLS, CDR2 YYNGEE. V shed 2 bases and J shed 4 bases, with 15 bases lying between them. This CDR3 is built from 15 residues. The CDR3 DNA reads TGTGCCAGCAGCGTCGGAACAGCCGATTCCTATGGCTACACCTTC. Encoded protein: CASSVGTADSYGYTF.

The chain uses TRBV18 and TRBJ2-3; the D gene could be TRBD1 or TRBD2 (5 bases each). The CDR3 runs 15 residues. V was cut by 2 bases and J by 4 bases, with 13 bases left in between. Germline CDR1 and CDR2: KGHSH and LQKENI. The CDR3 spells CASSPLGDGADTQYF. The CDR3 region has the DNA TGTGCCAGCTCACCATTAGGGGACGGCGCAGATACGCAGTATTTT.

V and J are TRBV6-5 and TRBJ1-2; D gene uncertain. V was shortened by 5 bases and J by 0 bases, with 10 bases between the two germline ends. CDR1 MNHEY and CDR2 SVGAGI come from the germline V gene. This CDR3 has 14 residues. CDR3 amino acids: CASSQRMTNYGYTF. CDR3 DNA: TGTGCCAGCAGTCAAAGAATGACTAACTATGGCTACACCTTC.

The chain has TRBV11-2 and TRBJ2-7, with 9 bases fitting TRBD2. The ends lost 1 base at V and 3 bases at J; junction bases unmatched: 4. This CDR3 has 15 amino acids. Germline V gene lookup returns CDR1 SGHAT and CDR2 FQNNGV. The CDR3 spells CASSLGLAGNYEQYF. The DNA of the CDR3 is TGTGCCAGCAGCTTAGGGCTAGCGGGAAACTACGAGCAGTACTTC.

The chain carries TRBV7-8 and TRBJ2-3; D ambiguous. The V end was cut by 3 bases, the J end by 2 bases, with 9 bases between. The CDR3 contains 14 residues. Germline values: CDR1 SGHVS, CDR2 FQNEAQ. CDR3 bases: TGTGCCAGCAGCTTCAGGTTGGACACAGATACGCAGTATTTT. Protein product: CASSFRLDTDTQYF.